This TCR beta chain was profiled in a study of CD8+CD57+ T cells in acquired aplastic anemia. For the study at large: The DNA of sorted CD4+ and CD8+ cells averaged about 3 ug.

This clonotype was recorded many times. Trimming took 0 bases from V and 2 from J, leaving 1 base between them. CDR3 length: 13 residues. CDR1 is SNHLY, CDR2 FYNNEI, per germline. Genomic DNA, serving as template, underwent TCR beta VDJ and CDR3 profiling. One entry per CDR3 protein results from TCRdb running MiXCR on the reads. The sample lists 75,000 to 80,000 distinct CDR3 sequences; just over 70% were seen once. Only patients with CD8+CD57+ cell expansion on flow cytometry were chosen for sequencing. Among the patients, all had severe acquired aplastic anemia. Patients were untreated when blood was sampled.

The sequencing input was sorted CD4+, CD8+, or CD8+CD57+ T cells (not recorded which) from PBMCs. The chain uses TRBV2 and TRBJ2-2; D gene uncertain. This sequence originates from a human donor with aplastic anemia. This CDR3 reads CASSEANTGELFF. CDR3 DNA: TGTGCCAGCAGTGAAGCAAACACCGGGGAGCTGTTTTTT. Full variable domain (remainder filled in from reference TRBV2 and TRBJ2-2): EPEVTQTPSHQVTQMGQEVILRCVPISNHLYFYWYRQILGQKVEFLVSFYNNEISEKSEIFDDQFSVERPDGSNFTLKIRSTKLEDSAMYFCASSEANTGELFFGEGSRLTVL.